This TCR beta chain originates from a study of blood T cell repertoires in COVID-19. Overall study: Collection of acute and convalescent COVID-19 samples took place in the United States, Italy and Spain. T cells, B-cell-depleted T cells, or PBMCs provided the cDNA or gDNA that served as material.

This clone showed up just a few times. Original handling: Scientists estimated how many nucleated cells there were by amplifying reference gene primers. The method was immunoSEQ multiplex PCR; TCRdb's version includes in-frame clones alone and lacks a portion of them. Clonal size and the V and J genes are those of that table, whereas D and trimming came from the DNA. The sample lists 150,000 to 200,000 clones, 75% to 90% occurring once. The germline V and J ends were trimmed by 5 bases and 8 bases, with 10 bases remaining between them. There are 12 residues in the CDR3. Germline V gives CDR1 SEHNR, CDR2 FQNEAQ (reference sequence).

The clonotype originates from a woman aged 55-69 years with acute or convalescent COVID-19. V is TRBV7-9 and J is TRBJ2-1; D ambiguous. Source material: peripheral blood. For the CDR3, the DNA is TGTGCCAGCAGCCTCACGCGCTATGAGCAGTTCTTC. The encoded protein is CASSLTRYEQFF.